Detailed here is one T cell receptor beta chain. The antigen is not known. This entry belongs to a study of graft-versus-host responses after intestinal transplantation. In the study overall: Recipients got multivisceral, liver-intestinal, or isolated intestinal transplants. Tacrolimus and steroids were given for about three years to all recipients after anti-thymocyte globulin induction.

The length of the CDR3 is 14 residues. The V gene's germline CDR1 is SQVTM and CDR2 ANQGSEA. With 4 bases removed from V and 3 bases from J, the gap between germline ends came to 16 bases. Study-wide findings and caveats: The recipient marrow held GvH clones, and some of them showed up first in ileum or blood. Individuals who had graft-donor T cell macrochimerism had allografts that showed high graft-versus-host to host-versus-graft clonal ratios.

The assay was immunoSEQ multiplex PCR, and TCRdb's table has in-frame clones only and misses some. The sample contains around 100,000 clones, about 90% of which appear only once. Material: unstimulated CD4+ T cells sorted from spleen or lymph node cells, obtained before transplant. This chain connects TRBV29-1 to TRBJ2-7; perhaps D is TRBD1 or TRBD2 (5 bases each). The receptor was derived from a human donor who was the organ donor for an intestinal transplant. CDR3 sequence reads: CSVVAEGRRYEQYF. CDR3 DNA sequence: TGCAGCGTTGTAGCAGAGGGACGGCGCTACGAGCAGTACTTC.